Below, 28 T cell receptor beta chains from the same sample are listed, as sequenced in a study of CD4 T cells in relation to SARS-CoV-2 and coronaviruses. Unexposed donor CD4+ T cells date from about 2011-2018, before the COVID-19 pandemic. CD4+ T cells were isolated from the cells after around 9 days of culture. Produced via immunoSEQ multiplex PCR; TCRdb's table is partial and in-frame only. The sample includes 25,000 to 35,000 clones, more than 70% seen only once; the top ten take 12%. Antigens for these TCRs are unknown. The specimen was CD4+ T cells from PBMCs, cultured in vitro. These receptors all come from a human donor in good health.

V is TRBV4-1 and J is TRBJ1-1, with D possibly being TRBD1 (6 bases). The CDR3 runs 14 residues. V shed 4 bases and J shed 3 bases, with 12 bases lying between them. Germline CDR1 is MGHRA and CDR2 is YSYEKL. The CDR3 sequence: CASSRQVGDTEAFF. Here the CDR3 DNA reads TGCGCCAGCAGCCGACAGGTTGGGGACACTGAAGCTTTCTTT.

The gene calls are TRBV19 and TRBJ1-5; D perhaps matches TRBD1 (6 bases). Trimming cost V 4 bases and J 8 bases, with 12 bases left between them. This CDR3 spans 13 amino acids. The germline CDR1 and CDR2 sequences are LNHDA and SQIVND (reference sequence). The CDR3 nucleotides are TGTGCCAGTAGTAAGCAGGGGTTGAAGCCCCAGCATTTT. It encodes CASSKQGLKPQHF.

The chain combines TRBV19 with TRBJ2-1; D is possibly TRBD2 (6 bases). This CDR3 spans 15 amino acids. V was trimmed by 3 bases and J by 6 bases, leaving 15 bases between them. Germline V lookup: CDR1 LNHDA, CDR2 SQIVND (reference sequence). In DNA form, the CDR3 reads TGTGCCAGTAGTATGGACGGGAGTTTGCGCAATGAGCAGTTCTTC. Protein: CASSMDGSLRNEQFF.

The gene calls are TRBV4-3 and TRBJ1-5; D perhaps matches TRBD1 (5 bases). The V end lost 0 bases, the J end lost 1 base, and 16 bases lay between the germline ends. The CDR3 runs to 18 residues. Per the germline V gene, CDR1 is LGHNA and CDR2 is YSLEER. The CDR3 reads CASSQEGSGPVSNQPQHF. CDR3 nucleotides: TGCGCCAGCAGCCAAGAAGGATCGGGACCGGTAAGCAATCAGCCCCAGCATTTT.

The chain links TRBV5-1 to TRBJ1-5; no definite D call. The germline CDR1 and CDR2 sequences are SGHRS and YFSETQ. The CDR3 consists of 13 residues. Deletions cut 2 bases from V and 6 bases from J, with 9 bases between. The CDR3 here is CASSFTSGQPQHF. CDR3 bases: TGCGCCAGCAGCTTCACATCGGGTCAGCCCCAGCATTTT.

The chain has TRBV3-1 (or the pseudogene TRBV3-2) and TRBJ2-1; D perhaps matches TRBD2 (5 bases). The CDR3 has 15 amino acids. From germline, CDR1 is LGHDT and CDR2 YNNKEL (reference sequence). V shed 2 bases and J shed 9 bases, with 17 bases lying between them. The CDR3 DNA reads TGTGCCAGCAGCCAAACTGAGGGCACTTCGGGTGAGCAGTTCTTC. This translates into CASSQTEGTSGEQFF.

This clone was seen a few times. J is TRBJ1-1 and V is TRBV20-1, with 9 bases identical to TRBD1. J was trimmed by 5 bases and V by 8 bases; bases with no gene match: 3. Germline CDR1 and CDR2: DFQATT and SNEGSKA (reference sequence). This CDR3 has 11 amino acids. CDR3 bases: TGCAGTCACGACAGGGGGACTGAAGCTTTCTTT. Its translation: CSHDRGTEAFF.

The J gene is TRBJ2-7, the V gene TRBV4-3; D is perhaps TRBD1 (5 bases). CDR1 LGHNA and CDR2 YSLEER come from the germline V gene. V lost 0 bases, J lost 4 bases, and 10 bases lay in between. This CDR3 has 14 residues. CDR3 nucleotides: TGCGCCAGCAGCCAAGAGTCAGGGTTTTACGAGCAGTACTTC. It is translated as CASSQESGFYEQYF.

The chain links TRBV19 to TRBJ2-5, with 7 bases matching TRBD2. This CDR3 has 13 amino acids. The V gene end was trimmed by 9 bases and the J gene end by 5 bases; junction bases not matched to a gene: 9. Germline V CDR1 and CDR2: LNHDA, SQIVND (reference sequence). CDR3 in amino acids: CASRSGNGETQYF. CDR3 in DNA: TGTGCCAGCAGAAGCGGGAATGGGGAGACCCAGTACTTC.

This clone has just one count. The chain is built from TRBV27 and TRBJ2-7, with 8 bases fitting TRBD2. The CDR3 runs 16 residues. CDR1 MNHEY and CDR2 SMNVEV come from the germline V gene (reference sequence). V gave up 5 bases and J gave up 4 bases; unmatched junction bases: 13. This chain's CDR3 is CASSLAPGLVGYEQYF. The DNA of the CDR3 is TGTGCCAGCAGTCTCGCCCCGGGACTAGTAGGGTACGAGCAGTACTTC.

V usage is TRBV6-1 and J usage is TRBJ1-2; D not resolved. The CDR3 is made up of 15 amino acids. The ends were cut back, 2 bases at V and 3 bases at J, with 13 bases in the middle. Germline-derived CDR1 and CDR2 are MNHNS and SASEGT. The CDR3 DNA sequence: TGTGCCAGCAGTGAATTAATGAACACTTACTATGGCTACACCTTC. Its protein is CASSELMNTYYGYTF.

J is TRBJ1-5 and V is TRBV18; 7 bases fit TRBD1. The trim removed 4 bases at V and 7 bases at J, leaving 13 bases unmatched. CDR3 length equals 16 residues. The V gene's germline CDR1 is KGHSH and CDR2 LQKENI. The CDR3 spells CASSLSGQYGEQPQHF. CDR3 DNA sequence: TGTGCCAGCTCACTATCGGGACAGTATGGTGAACAGCCCCAGCATTTT. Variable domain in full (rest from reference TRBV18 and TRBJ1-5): NAGVMQNPRHLVRRRGQEARLRCSPMKGHSHVYWYRQLPEEGLKFMVYLQKENIIDESGMPKERFSAEFPKEGPSILRIQQVVRGDSAAYFCASSLSGQYGEQPQHFGDGTRLSIL.

The CDR3 nucleotides read TGTGCCAGCAGCCAGAGGACAGGAACTCAATACTTC. This gives the protein CASSQRTGTQYF. The V and J genes are TRBV6-5 and TRBJ2-4, with 7 nucleotides matching TRBD1. The CDR3 length is 12 residues. The J segment lost 16 bases and the V segment lost 6 bases, leaving 12 bases of the junction unmatched. Per germline, CDR1 MNHEY and CDR2 SVGAGI.

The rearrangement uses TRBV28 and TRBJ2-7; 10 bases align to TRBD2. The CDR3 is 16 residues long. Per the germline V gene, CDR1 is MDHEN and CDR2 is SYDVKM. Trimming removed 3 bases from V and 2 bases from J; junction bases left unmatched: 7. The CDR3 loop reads CASSLWVAGGTYEQYF. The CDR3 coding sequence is TGTGCCAGCAGTTTGTGGGTAGCGGGGGGTACCTACGAGCAGTACTTC.

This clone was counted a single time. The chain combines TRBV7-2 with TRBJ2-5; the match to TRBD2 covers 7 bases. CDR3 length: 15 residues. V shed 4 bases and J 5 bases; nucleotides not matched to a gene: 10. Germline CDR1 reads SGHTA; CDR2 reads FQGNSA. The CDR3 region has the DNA TGTGCCAGCAGCTCTCGGGACGGGGGAGGGGAGACCCAGTACTTC. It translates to CASSSRDGGGETQYF.

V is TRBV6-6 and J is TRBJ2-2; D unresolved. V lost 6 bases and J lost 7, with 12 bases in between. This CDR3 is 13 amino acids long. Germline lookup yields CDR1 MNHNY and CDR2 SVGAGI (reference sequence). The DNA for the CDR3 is TGTGCCAGCAGCCGACAAGTCGACGGGGAGCTGTTTTTT. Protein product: CASSRQVDGELFF.

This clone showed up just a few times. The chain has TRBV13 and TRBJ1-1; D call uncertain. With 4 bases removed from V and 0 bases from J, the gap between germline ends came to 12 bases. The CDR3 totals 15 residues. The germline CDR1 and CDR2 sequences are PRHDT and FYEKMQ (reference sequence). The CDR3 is CASSSNSYLNTEAFF. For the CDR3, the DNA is TGTGCCAGCAGCTCCAATTCCTACTTGAACACTGAAGCTTTCTTT.

The CDR3 spells CASIAARLAGANEQFF. The DNA for the CDR3 is TGTGCCAGCATAGCAGCTCGGCTAGCGGGAGCGAATGAGCAGTTCTTC. The gene calls are TRBV11-2 and TRBJ2-1, with 10 bases matching TRBD2. CDR1 is SGHAT, CDR2 FQNNGV, per germline. The V and J ends lost 7 bases and 7 bases, in that order; junction bases with no gene match: 13. The CDR3 extends over 16 amino acids. The whole variable domain, remainder taken from reference TRBV11-2 and TRBJ2-1, is EAGVAQSPRYKIIEKRQSVAFWCNPISGHATLYWYQQILGQGPKLLIQFQNNGVVDDSQLPKDRFSAERLKGVDSTLKIQPAKLEDSAVYLCASIAARLAGANEQFFGPGTRLTVL.

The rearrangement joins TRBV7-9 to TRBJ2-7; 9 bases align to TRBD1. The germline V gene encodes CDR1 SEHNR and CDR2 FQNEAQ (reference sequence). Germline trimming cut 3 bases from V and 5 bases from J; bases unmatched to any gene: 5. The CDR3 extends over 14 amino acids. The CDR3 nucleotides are TGTGCCAGCAGCTTCACAGGGGGCGGGGACGAGCAGTACTTC. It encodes CASSFTGGGDEQYF.

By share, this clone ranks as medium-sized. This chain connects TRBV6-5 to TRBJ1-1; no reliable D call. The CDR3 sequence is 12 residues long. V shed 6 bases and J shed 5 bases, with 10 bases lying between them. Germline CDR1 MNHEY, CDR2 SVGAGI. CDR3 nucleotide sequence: TGTGCCAGCAGCCGTGGGTCGACTGAAGCTTTCTTT. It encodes CASSRGSTEAFF.

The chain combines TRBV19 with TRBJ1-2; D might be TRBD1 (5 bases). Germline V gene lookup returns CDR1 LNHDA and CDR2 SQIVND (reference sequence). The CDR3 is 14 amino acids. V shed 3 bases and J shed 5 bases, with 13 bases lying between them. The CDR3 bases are TGTGCCAGTAGTATGATGGGGGGGGAATATGGCTACACCTTC. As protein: CASSMMGGEYGYTF.

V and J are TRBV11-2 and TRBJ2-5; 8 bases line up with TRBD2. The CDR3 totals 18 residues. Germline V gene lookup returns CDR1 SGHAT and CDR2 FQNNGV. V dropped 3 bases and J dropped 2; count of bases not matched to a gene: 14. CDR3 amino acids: CASSFLAGARVGQETQYF. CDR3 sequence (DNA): TGTGCCAGCAGCTTCCTAGCGGGCGCCCGAGTGGGGCAAGAGACCCAGTACTTC.

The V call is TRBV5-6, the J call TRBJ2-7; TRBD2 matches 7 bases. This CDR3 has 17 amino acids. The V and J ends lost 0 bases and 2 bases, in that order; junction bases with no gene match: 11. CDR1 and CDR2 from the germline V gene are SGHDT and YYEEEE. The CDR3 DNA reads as TGTGCCAGCAGCTTGGAACGCGGAGCGGGATATACCTACGAGCAGTACTTC. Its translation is CASSLERGAGYTYEQYF.

CDR3 residues: CASSPGEDRGYTF. CDR3 in DNA: TGTGCCAGCAGTCCCGGCGAGGACAGAGGCTACACCTTC. V gene TRBV12-3 or TRBV12-4 combines with J gene TRBJ1-2, with a weak D call TRBD1 (6 bases). Trimming left V 5 bases short and J 8 bases short, with 15 bases between. This CDR3 has 13 residues.

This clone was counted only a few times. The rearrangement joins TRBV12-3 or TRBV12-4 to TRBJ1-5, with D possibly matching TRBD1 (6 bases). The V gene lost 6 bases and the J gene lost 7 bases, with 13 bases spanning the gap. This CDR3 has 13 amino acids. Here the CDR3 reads CASSYGGRQPQHF. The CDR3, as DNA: TGTGCCAGCAGCTACGGGGGGCGGCAGCCCCAGCATTTT.

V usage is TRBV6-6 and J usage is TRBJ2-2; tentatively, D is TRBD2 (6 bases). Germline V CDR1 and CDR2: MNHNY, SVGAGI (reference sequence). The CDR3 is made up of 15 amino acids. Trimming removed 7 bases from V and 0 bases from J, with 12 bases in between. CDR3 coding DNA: TGTGCCAGCAAAACCGGGACTGCGAACACCGGGGAGCTGTTTTTT. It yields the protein CASKTGTANTGELFF.

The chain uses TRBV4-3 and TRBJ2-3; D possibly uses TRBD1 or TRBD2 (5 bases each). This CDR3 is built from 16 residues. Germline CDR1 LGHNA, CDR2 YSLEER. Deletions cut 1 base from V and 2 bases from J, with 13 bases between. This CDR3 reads CASSQGGARNTDTQYF. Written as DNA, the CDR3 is TGCGCCAGCAGCCAAGGAGGGGCGCGGAACACAGATACGCAGTATTTT.

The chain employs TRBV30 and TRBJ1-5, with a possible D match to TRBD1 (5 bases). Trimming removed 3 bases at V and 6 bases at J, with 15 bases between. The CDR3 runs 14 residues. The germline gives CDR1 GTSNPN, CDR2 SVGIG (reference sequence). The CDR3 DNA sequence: TGTGCCTGGAGGAATCAGGGAAGGGGTCAGCCCCAGCATTTT. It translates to CAWRNQGRGQPQHF. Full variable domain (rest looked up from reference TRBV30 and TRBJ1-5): SQTIHQWPATLVQPVGSPLSLECTVEGTSNPNLYWYRQAAGRGLQLLFYSVGIGQISSEVPQNLSASRPQDRQFILSSKKLLLSDSGFYLCAWRNQGRGQPQHFGDGTRLSIL.